Listed below are T cell receptor beta chains from one sample, sequenced in a study of somatic mutations in cytotoxic T cells in rheumatoid arthritis. Method: immunoSEQ multiplex PCR; TCRdb's copy keeps in-frame clones and lacks some. The profile shows about 20,000 clones, around 85% of them singletons. Input material: CD8+ T cells sorted from blood. Receptors were obtained from a woman aged 40 to 50 with rheumatoid arthritis. CDR3s include the opening cysteine and the closing phenylalanine or tryptophan. The D gene is left open where the match is weak. Expanded clones get a size class; other rows say once, few or many, or leave the size out.

v_call,j_call,d_call,clone_size,cdr3_nt,cdr3_aa
TRBV7-3,TRBJ2-3,.,.,TGTGCCAGCAGCTTGAGTATCGGCGGGGCGAACACAGATACGCAGTATTTT,CASSLSIGGANTDTQYF
TRBV6-1,TRBJ2-1,.,.,TGTGCCAGCAGTGAGGACTTGGAGGGGGGGCCTTACAATGAGCAGTTCTTC,CASSEDLEGGPYNEQFF
TRBV18,TRBJ1-2,.,.,TGTGCCAGCTCTCCACGTATACCAGGGGTGTTATTGGATGGCTACACCTTC,CASSPRIPGVLLDGYTF
TRBV30,TRBJ2-7,TRBD2,.,TGTGCCTGGGGGGGGGATAGCTCCTACGAGCAGTACTTC,CAWGGDSSYEQYF
TRBV5-1,TRBJ1-1,.,few,TGCGCCAGCAGCTCCGGACAGTCGAACACTGAAGCTTTCTTT,CASSSGQSNTEAFF
TRBV11-2,TRBJ2-3,TRBD2,once,TGTGCCAGCAGCTTAGAGATTAGCGGGATCACAGATACGCAGTATTTT,CASSLEISGITDTQYF
TRBV10-3,TRBJ2-3,TRBD2,.,TGTGCCATCAGTGGCTCGCGGGGGGGCGCAGATACGCAGTATTTT,CAISGSRGGADTQYF
TRBV11-2,TRBJ2-7,TRBD2,.,TGTGCCAGCAGCTTAGGGCGGGGGGGCTACGAGCAGTACTTC,CASSLGRGGYEQYF
TRBV5-1,TRBJ2-1,TRBD2,.,TGCGCCAGCTCCGGGACTAGCGGCACCAGAGGTTGGGATGAGCAGTTCTTC,CASSGTSGTRGWDEQFF
TRBV6-6,TRBJ1-2,TRBD1,.,TGTGCCAGCCAGGGGGCCCCTAACTATGGCTACACCTTC,CASQGAPNYGYTF
TRBV5-8,TRBJ2-7,.,.,TGTGCCAGCAACTCGGGAGACCGCAGCTCCTACGAGCAGTACTTC,CASNSGDRSSYEQYF
TRBV27,TRBJ2-7,.,.,TGTGCCAGCAGTTTACTAGCAGATACCTACGAGCAGTACTTC,CASSLLADTYEQYF
TRBV7-9,TRBJ2-7,.,medium-sized,TGTGCCAGCAGCCCCGCTACATACCGGGGTTCACCGTACGAGCAGTACTTC,CASSPATYRGSPYEQYF
TRBV4-1,TRBJ2-7,.,.,TGCGCCAGCAGCCAAGGCCCCCTCCTTGCGGGATACGAGCAGTACTTC,CASSQGPLLAGYEQYF
TRBV27,TRBJ2-7,.,once,TGTGCCAGCAGTGCCGATGCAAGACAATACGACTACAAGCAGTACTTC,CASSADARQYDYKQYF
TRBV7-6,TRBJ2-7,.,.,TGTGCCAGCAGCTTAGAAGCCCGACAGTTCTACGAGCAGTACTTC,CASSLEARQFYEQYF
TRBV19,TRBJ2-1,.,.,TGTGCCAGTAGTATCAGCTACAATGAGCAGTTCTTC,CASSISYNEQFF
TRBV30,TRBJ1-4,TRBD1,.,TGTGCCTGGGACAGGGGGGCTGAAAAACTGTTTTTT,CAWDRGAEKLFF
TRBV30,TRBJ2-1,.,.,TGTGCCTGGAAGGACAGTTTTGACTACAATGAGCAGTTCTTC,CAWKDSFDYNEQFF
TRBV7-6,TRBJ2-5,TRBD1,.,TGTGCCAGCAGCTCAAGACAGGGAATGGAGACCCAGTACTTC,CASSSRQGMETQYF
TRBV5-6,TRBJ2-7,.,few,TGTGCCAGCAGCTCCCGCTCCTACGAGCAGTACTTC,CASSSRSYEQYF
TRBV4-1,TRBJ1-4,TRBD1,.,TGCGCCAGCAGCCAAGACGAACAGGGGGCGGTGAAACTGTTTTTT,CASSQDEQGAVKLFF
TRBV2,TRBJ1-5,TRBD1,.,TGTGCCAGCAGTGAATCCATGACAGGGGGAAGACCCCAGCATTTT,CASSESMTGGRPQHF
TRBV5-8,TRBJ2-7,TRBD1,.,TGTGCCAGCACGTTCGTGCGGACAGGAATTGACGAGCAGTACTTC,CASTFVRTGIDEQYF
TRBV19,TRBJ2-1,TRBD2,.,TGTGCCAGCTCTGGACTAGCGGGAAAAGAGCAGTTCTTC,CASSGLAGKEQFF
TRBV11-2,TRBJ2-7,.,.,TGTGCCAGCAGCTTAGTAGGGGGGGGTGGCGAGCAGTACTTC,CASSLVGGGGEQYF
TRBV11-2,TRBJ1-1,.,.,TGTGCCAGCAGCTTCCCCTCTGTGTTGAACACTGAAGCTTTCTTT,CASSFPSVLNTEAFF
TRBV27,TRBJ2-1,TRBD2,.,TGTGCCAGCAGTTTAGGCGGGGGGCCTTACAATGAGCAGTTCTTC,CASSLGGGPYNEQFF
TRBV29-1,TRBJ2-5,.,.,TGCAGCGTTGTCCGCGAAGAAGAGACCCAGTACTTC,CSVVREEETQYF
TRBV9,TRBJ2-5,.,.,TGTGCCAGCAGCGTATTAGGTGGAGAGCAGTACTTC,CASSVLGGEQYF
TRBV14,TRBJ2-5,.,.,TGTGCCAGCAGCCAAGATGGCCTCTCTTTGGAAGAGACCCAGTACTTC,CASSQDGLSLEETQYF
TRBV5-1,TRBJ2-7,TRBD1,.,TGCGCCAGCAGCCAGCCGACAGGGGGCTACGAGCAGTACTTC,CASSQPTGGYEQYF
TRBV5-1,TRBJ2-1,TRBD1,.,TGCGCCAGCAGCTTGCAAGGGGGCGATGAGCAGTTCTTC,CASSLQGGDEQFF
TRBV4-2,TRBJ2-3,.,.,TGTGCCAGCAGCCAAGAGGACAAACACACAGATACGCAGTATTTT,CASSQEDKHTDTQYF
TRBV9,TRBJ2-7,.,once,TGTGCCAGCAGCGTAGGAGGCGGGCCCTACGAGCAGTACTTC,CASSVGGGPYEQYF
TRBV7-9,TRBJ1-1,.,few,TGTGCCAGCAGCTTCCCGGGGGACTACCAACAGGGAGAAGCTTTCTTT,CASSFPGDYQQGEAFF
TRBV15,TRBJ2-1,.,.,TGTGCCACCAGCAGACGGGGGTCCGGGAATGAGCAGTTCTTC,CATSRRGSGNEQFF
TRBV7-8,TRBJ2-1,.,.,TGTGCCAGCAGCTTAGGGTGGCAGAATGAGCAGTTCTTC,CASSLGWQNEQFF
TRBV15,TRBJ1-1,.,.,TGCGCCACCGGGTTCGGGTCGGCCAGTTATACTGAAGCTTTCTTT,CATGFGSASYTEAFF
TRBV5-4,TRBJ2-2,.,.,TGTGCCAGCAGCTTGGGGGCGACCGGGGAGCTGTTTTTT,CASSLGATGELFF
TRBV18,TRBJ2-2,.,once,TGTGCCAGCTCACCTTTCGAGGCTTCAAACGGGGAGCTGTTTTTT,CASSPFEASNGELFF
TRBV19,TRBJ2-7,TRBD1,.,TGTGCCAGTAGTATCGGGACAGGGGTGGGGTACGAGCAGTACTTC,CASSIGTGVGYEQYF
TRBV10-3,TRBJ2-7,.,.,TGTGCCATCGGGCATGACTCCTACGAGCAGTACTTC,CAIGHDSYEQYF
TRBV7-3,TRBJ2-5,TRBD2,.,TGTGCCAGCAGCTCACCTCCGAGGCGGGGGGGCCAAGAGACCCAGTACTTC,CASSSPPRRGGQETQYF
TRBV5-4,TRBJ2-7,TRBD1,.,TGTGCCAGCAGCTTTACAGGGGACGAGCAGTACTTC,CASSFTGDEQYF
TRBV6-1,TRBJ2-5,TRBD1,.,TGTGCCAGCTCGGGACAGCTTGTAGAGCAGTACTTC,CASSGQLVEQYF
TRBV30,TRBJ2-1,.,few,TGTGCCTGGAGTGTCCGCGGGGTATACAATGAGCAGTTCTTC,CAWSVRGVYNEQFF
TRBV5-1,TRBJ2-7,.,.,TGCGCCAGCAGGGAGACAGCCTACGAGCAGTACTTC,CASRETAYEQYF
TRBV30,TRBJ1-5,TRBD1,.,TGTGCCTGGAGGACAGGGAATCAGCCCCAGCATTTT,CAWRTGNQPQHF
TRBV20-1,TRBJ2-3,.,.,TGCAGTGCAGGGGCCACCGATACGCAGTATTTT,CSAGATDTQYF
TRBV7-8,TRBJ2-1,TRBD2,.,TGTGCCAGCAGCTTATGGGGCGGGGGGTTGACGGATGAGCAGTTCTTC,CASSLWGGGLTDEQFF
TRBV7-9,TRBJ2-7,TRBD2,.,TGTGCCAGCAGCCTCCCGACTAGCGGGGGACTCTACGAGCAGTACTTC,CASSLPTSGGLYEQYF
TRBV14,TRBJ2-7,.,.,TGTGCCAGCAGCCAAGCACGAGGTATCTACGAGCAGTACTTC,CASSQARGIYEQYF
TRBV10-3,TRBJ2-7,TRBD1,.,TGTGCCATCAGTGACACAGGGGGCGTCGAGCAGTACTTC,CAISDTGGVEQYF
TRBV15,TRBJ2-5,.,.,TGTGCCACCAGAGGGGAGAGAGGGGGACAAGAGACCCGGTACTTC,CATRGERGGQETRYF